Following are 20 T cell receptor beta chains from one sample sequenced in a study of T cells in Graves' hyperthyroidism and ophthalmopathy. It was RNA transcripts that yielded the amplified TCR beta CDR3 regions. Initially, a first-round RT-PCR of the TCR CDR3 employed the HTBI primer set. TCRdb ran MiXCR on the multiplex PCR reads and lists one entry per CDR3 protein. The sample contains over 550,000 distinct CDR3 sequences, approximately 15% of which appear only once. Material: blood. The receptor set was obtained from a woman aged 18-29 years with Graves' hyperthyroidism.

This clonotype was recorded at least ten times. The chain couples TRBV2 to TRBJ1-2, with D tentatively TRBD1 (6 bases). V was pared by 2 bases and J by 4 bases, with 14 bases between. This CDR3 contains 15 residues. Germline CDR1 SNHLY, CDR2 FYNNEI. CDR3 nucleotides: TGTGCCAGCAGTGAACCCAGGGGCAGCCTCTATGGCTACACCTTC. This translates into CASSEPRGSLYGYTF.

This clonotype was seen repeatedly, ten times or more. The V and J genes are TRBV7-2 and TRBJ2-1; 10 positions agree with TRBD2. This CDR3 comprises 13 residues. The ends lost 6 bases at V and 5 bases at J; junction bases unmatched: 1. Germline CDR1 SGHTA, CDR2 FQGNSA. The CDR3 sequence is CASRSGGDNEQFF. The CDR3, as DNA: TGTGCCAGCAGAAGCGGGGGGGACAATGAGCAGTTCTTC.

This clonotype showed up just a few times. This sequence joins TRBV3-1 and TRBJ2-2, with D unresolved. The germline gives CDR1 LGHDT, CDR2 YNNKEL (reference sequence). CDR3 length: 15 residues. V was clipped by 4 bases and J by 0 bases, with 9 bases between them. CDR3 sequence reads: CASSRPIANTGELFF. CDR3 DNA: TGTGCCAGCAGCCGGCCAATCGCGAACACCGGGGAGCTGTTTTTT.

The chain has TRBV4-1 and TRBJ2-4, with 10 positions matching TRBD2. The CDR3 length is 18 residues. Looked up from germline, CDR1 is MGHRA and CDR2 is YSYEKL. Trimming removed 5 bases from V and 0 bases from J; junction bases left unmatched: 10. CDR3 nucleotide sequence: TGCGCCAGCAGCTCGTACGGTACTAGCGGGGCAGCCAAAAACATTCAGTACTTC. It yields the protein CASSSYGTSGAAKNIQYF.

On this clonotype: This may arise from a read error, as a much more abundant clone is one base away. The rearrangement uses TRBV5-1 and TRBJ1-2; 8 bases match TRBD1. This CDR3 spans 14 amino acids. The germline V gene encodes CDR1 SGHRS and CDR2 YFSETQ. V lost 3 bases and J lost 9; bases outside the gene matches: 10. The CDR3 loop reads CASSSGQGVESYTF. CDR3 sequence (DNA): TGCGCCAGCAGCTCAGGACAGGGTGTGGAAAGCTACACCTTC.

In this sample, this clonotype turned up many times. The J gene is TRBJ2-1, the V gene TRBV15, with D tentatively TRBD1 (5 bases). The length of the CDR3 is 16 residues. Germline V gives CDR1 LNHNV, CDR2 YYDKDF (reference sequence). Deletions cut 4 bases from V and 5 bases from J, with 18 bases between. The CDR3: CATSIERLGQDNEQFF. CDR3 DNA sequence: TGTGCCACCAGCATAGAAAGACTGGGGCAGGACAATGAGCAGTTCTTC. Supplemented by reference TRBV15 and TRBJ2-1, the full variable domain reads DAMVIQNPRYQVTQFGKPVTLSCSQTLNHNVMYWYQQKSSQAPKLLFHYYDKDFNNEADTPDNFQSRRPNTSFCFLDIRSPGLGDTAMYLCATSIERLGQDNEQFFGPGTRLTVL.

The sample holds a few counts of this clonotype. CDR3: CASSPSTLTNEKLFF. The CDR3, as DNA: TGTGCCAGCAGCCCGTCGACACTGACTAATGAAAAACTGTTTTTT. This chain connects TRBV11-3 to TRBJ1-4; the D is unclear. With 5 bases removed from V and 2 bases from J, the gap between germline ends came to 12 bases. Germline V CDR1 and CDR2: SGHNT, YENEEA. The CDR3 extends over 15 amino acids. Supplemented by reference TRBV11-3 and TRBJ1-4, the full variable domain reads EAGVVQSPRYKIIEKKQPVAFWCNPISGHNTLYWYLQNLGQGPELLIRYENEEAVDDSQLPKDRFSAERLKGVDSTLKIQPAELGDSAVYLCASSPSTLTNEKLFFGSGTQLSVL.

The table lists this clonotype with many counts. The J gene is TRBJ2-1, the V gene TRBV7-6; a weak D match, TRBD2 (7 bases). Trimming took off 1 base at V and 6 bases at J, with 13 bases between the two ends. Germline CDR1 SGHVS, CDR2 FNYEAQ. This CDR3 is built from 15 residues. The DNA for the CDR3 is TGTGCCAGCAGCTTAGAAGTGGGGGGGCGCAATGAGCAGTTCTTC. It translates to CASSLEVGGRNEQFF.

This clonotype has a count of ten or more. The V call is TRBV7-2, the J call TRBJ2-4; the match to TRBD1 covers 10 bases. Trimming at V came to 5 bases and at J to 0 bases, leaving 7 bases not matched to a gene. CDR3 length: 17 amino acids. In germline, CDR1 is SGHTA, CDR2 FQGNSA. The CDR3 region is CASSLRTGGLAKNIQYF. DNA for the CDR3: TGTGCCAGCAGCCTCCGGACAGGGGGACTAGCCAAAAACATTCAGTACTTC.

As for this clonotype: This sequence may be a read error, since a much larger clone differs from it by one base. The CDR3 nucleotides are TGTGCCCGCCGGTTTGACTACAATGAGCAGTTCTTC. As protein: CARRFDYNEQFF. The V gene is TRBV2, the J gene TRBJ2-1; no definite D call. Germline assignment: CDR1 SNHLY and CDR2 FYNNEI. The CDR3 is 12 residues long. Trimming took off 11 bases at V and 3 bases at J, with 11 bases between the two ends.

Written as DNA, the CDR3 is TGTGCCAGCAGTCGGACAGGGGTTAGCAATGAGCAGTTCTTC. Its translation is CASSRTGVSNEQFF. This chain connects TRBV9 to TRBJ2-1; 9 bases line up with TRBD1. The CDR3 loop spans 14 amino acids. In germline, CDR1 is SGDLS, CDR2 YYNGEE. The trim removed 5 bases at V and 6 bases at J, leaving 6 bases unmatched. Together with reference TRBV9 and TRBJ2-1, the CDR3 gives the full variable domain: DSGVTQTPKHLITATGQRVTLRCSPRSGDLSVYWYQQSLDQGLQFLIQYYNGEERAKGNILERFSAQQFPDLHSELNLSSLELGDSALYFCASSRTGVSNEQFFGPGTRLTVL.

This clonotype was observed many times. The DNA of the CDR3 is TGTGCCACCAGCAGAGATTACGGGGCCGGGACAAACAATGAGCAGTTCTTC. Translated, it gives CATSRDYGAGTNNEQFF. The rearrangement joins TRBV15 to TRBJ2-1; weak D call: TRBD1 (6 bases). The CDR3 covers 17 residues. Trimming took 0 bases from V and 5 from J, leaving 17 bases between them. Germline loops: CDR1 LNHNV, CDR2 YYDKDF (reference sequence).

The chain joins TRBV27 to TRBJ2-6; D remains unclear. Germline loops: CDR1 MNHEY, CDR2 SMNVEV (reference sequence). Trimming shortened V by 8 bases and J by 1 base, and 9 bases separated the two germline ends. The CDR3 consists of 14 residues. Here the CDR3 reads CASGLPSGANVLTF. CDR3 bases: TGTGCCAGCGGCCTCCCATCTGGGGCCAACGTCCTGACTTTC.

This clonotype showed up many times. V gene TRBV4-3 combines with J gene TRBJ1-2, with 7 bases lining up with TRBD1. This CDR3 has 13 residues. The V gene end was trimmed by 1 base and the J gene end by 7 bases; junction bases not matched to a gene: 3. The germline V gene encodes CDR1 LGHNA and CDR2 YSLEER. CDR3 amino acids: CASSQVGGGGYTF. DNA of the CDR3: TGCGCCAGCAGCCAAGTAGGGGGCGGTGGCTACACCTTC.

The chain uses TRBV20-1 and TRBJ2-4; no clear D. Germline CDR1 DFQATT, CDR2 SNEGSKA (reference sequence). Deletions cut 5 bases from V and 0 bases from J, with 11 bases between. The CDR3 has 14 amino acids. The CDR3, as DNA: TGCAGTGCTTCGTCGGGTTTAGCCAAAAACATTCAGTACTTC. This gives the protein CSASSGLAKNIQYF.

The chain combines TRBV7-8 with TRBJ1-1; D ambiguous. V was cut by 3 bases and J by 6 bases, with 14 bases left in between. CDR3 length: 14 amino acids. Germline assignment: CDR1 SGHVS and CDR2 FQNEAQ. CDR3 nucleotide sequence: TGTGCCAGCAGCTTGTGGCTGCGAGGCGCTGAAGCTTTCTTT. It codes for CASSLWLRGAEAFF. Variable domain in full (rest from reference TRBV7-8 and TRBJ1-1): GAGVSQSPRYKVAKRGQDVALRCDPISGHVSLFWYQQALGQGPEFLTYFQNEAQLDKSGLPSDRFFAERPEGSVSTLKIQRTQQEDSAVYLCASSLWLRGAEAFFGQGTRLTVV.

This clonotype was observed at least ten times. This chain connects TRBV2 to TRBJ2-3; tentative D call: TRBD2 (6 bases). Trimming left V 3 bases short and J 0 bases short, with 10 bases between. This CDR3 comprises 15 residues. Germline CDR1 SNHLY, CDR2 FYNNEI. The CDR3 spells CASSDRGGSTDTQYF. In nucleotides, the CDR3 is TGTGCCAGCAGTGATCGCGGAGGGAGCACAGATACGCAGTATTTT.

There are a few counts of this clonotype. J is TRBJ1-6 and V is TRBV11-2, with a tentative D call TRBD1 (5 bases). Trimming shortened V by 3 bases and J by 7 bases, and 19 bases separated the two germline ends. This CDR3 contains 17 residues. The V gene's germline CDR1 is SGHAT and CDR2 FQNNGV. CDR3 DNA: TGTGCCAGCAGCTTTAACGCTAGGCCAGGGCCAAATTCACCCCTCCACTTT. Its translation: CASSFNARPGPNSPLHF. Filled out from reference TRBV11-2 and TRBJ1-6, the complete variable domain reads EAGVAQSPRYKIIEKRQSVAFWCNPISGHATLYWYQQILGQGPKLLIQFQNNGVVDDSQLPKDRFSAERLKGVDSTLKIQPAKLEDSAVYLCASSFNARPGPNSPLHFGNGTRLTVT.

This clonotype has at least ten counts. The chain has TRBV5-1 and TRBJ2-3; 8 nucleotides match TRBD1. The ends lost 5 bases at V and 3 bases at J; junction bases unmatched: 2. Germline V gene sequence: CDR1 SGHRS, CDR2 YFSETQ. The CDR3 is 13 amino acids. The CDR3 nucleotides read TGCGCCAGCAGGGACAGGGATACAGATACGCAGTATTTT. Translating it yields CASRDRDTDTQYF.

This clonotype has at least ten counts. V is TRBV29-1 and J is TRBJ2-1, with TRBD1 as a possible D gene (6 bases). The CDR3 covers 13 residues. Germline values: CDR1 SQVTM, CDR2 ANQGSEA. V lost 5 bases to trimming and J lost 4 bases, with 12 bases between them. The chain's CDR3 is CSVWDTDYNEQFF. DNA of the CDR3: TGCAGCGTTTGGGACACGGATTACAATGAGCAGTTCTTC.